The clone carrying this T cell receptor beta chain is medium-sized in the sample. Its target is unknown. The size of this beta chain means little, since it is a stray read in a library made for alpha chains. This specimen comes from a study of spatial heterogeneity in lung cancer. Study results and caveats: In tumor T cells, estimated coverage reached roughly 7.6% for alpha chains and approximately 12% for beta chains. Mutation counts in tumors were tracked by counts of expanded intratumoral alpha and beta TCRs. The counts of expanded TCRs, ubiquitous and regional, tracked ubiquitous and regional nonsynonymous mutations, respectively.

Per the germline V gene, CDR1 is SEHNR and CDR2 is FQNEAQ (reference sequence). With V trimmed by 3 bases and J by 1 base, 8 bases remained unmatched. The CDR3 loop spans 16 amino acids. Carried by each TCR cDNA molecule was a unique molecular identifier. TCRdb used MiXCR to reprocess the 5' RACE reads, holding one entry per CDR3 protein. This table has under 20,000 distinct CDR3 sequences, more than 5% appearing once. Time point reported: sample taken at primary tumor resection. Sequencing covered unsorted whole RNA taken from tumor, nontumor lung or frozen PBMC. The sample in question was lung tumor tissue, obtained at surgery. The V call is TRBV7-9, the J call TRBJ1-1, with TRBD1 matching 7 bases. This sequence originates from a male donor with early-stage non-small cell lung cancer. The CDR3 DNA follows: TGTGCCAGCAGCTTTTGGACAGGACCCACGAACACTGAAGCTTTCTTT. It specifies CASSFWTGPTNTEAFF.